What follows are 12 T cell receptor beta chains derived from one specimen sequenced in a study of cytomegalovirus exposure and HLA in healthy donors. PCR primers comprised 60 Vbeta and 13 Jbeta primers. Repertoires were generated with immunoSEQ multiplex PCR, while TCRdb's copy carries only in-frame clones and drops some. Among roughly 140,000 clones listed, about 74% were seen once. Sequenced sample: PBMCs. The receptors shown here come from a woman aged 45-65 years in good health and CMV-seronegative.

This clone was observed a handful of times. The chain combines TRBV29-1 with TRBJ2-1; the match to TRBD2 covers 10 bases. The germline gives CDR1 SQVTM, CDR2 ANQGSEA. The CDR3 covers 15 residues. V shed 4 bases and J 4 bases; nucleotides not matched to a gene: 7. The DNA for the CDR3 is TGCAGCGTTGTATTAGCGGGGGGAAAGTACAATGAGCAGTTCTTC. Protein: CSVVLAGGKYNEQFF.

CDR3 sequence: CASSQLQGAEAFF. In DNA form, the CDR3 reads TGCGCCAGCAGCCAGCTACAGGGGGCTGAAGCTTTCTTT. This chain uses TRBV4-3 with TRBJ1-1, with TRBD1 matching 8 bases. Per the germline V gene, CDR1 is LGHNA and CDR2 is YSLEER. The trim removed 3 bases at V and 6 bases at J, leaving 3 bases unmatched. This CDR3 comprises 13 residues.

Remarks on this clone: Relative to the germline gene, one junction end is altered; a read error may explain this. V gene TRBV27 combines with J gene TRBJ1-2; D might be TRBD1 (6 bases). Germline CDR1 is MNHEY and CDR2 is SMNVEV (reference sequence). The CDR3 contains 16 residues. In DNA, the CDR3 is TGTGCCAGCAGGTGGACAGTCTCAACATACAACTATGACTACACCTTC. It specifies CASRWTVSTYNYDYTF.

The chain links TRBV6-4 to TRBJ2-4; TRBD1 agrees at 7 bases. This CDR3 region has 18 residues. The germline gives CDR1 MRHNA, CDR2 SNTAGT. V trimming: 6 bases; J trimming: 0 bases; junction bases outside the gene matches: 14. This chain's CDR3 is CASRNGDSFRLAKNIQYF. The CDR3 nucleotides are TGTGCCAGCAGGAACGGGGACAGTTTCAGACTAGCCAAAAACATTCAGTACTTC.

This clone was observed a few times. This rearrangement joins TRBV13 to TRBJ1-1, with 7 positions matching TRBD1. V trimming: 2 bases; J trimming: 5 bases; junction bases outside the gene matches: 2. The CDR3 contains 13 residues. The germline V gene has CDR1 PRHDT and CDR2 FYEKMQ (reference sequence). The CDR3 here is CASSLSRGTEAFF. CDR3 DNA sequence: TGTGCCAGCAGCTTAAGCAGGGGGACTGAAGCTTTCTTT.

This sequence joins TRBV6-5 and TRBJ1-2, with 11 nucleotides matching TRBD1. This CDR3 is built from 14 residues. The ends lost 6 bases at V and 1 base at J; junction bases unmatched: 1. The germline gives CDR1 MNHEY, CDR2 SVGAGI. Here the CDR3 DNA reads TGTGCCAGCAGGGGACAGGGGGATAACTATGGCTACACCTTC. Translation: CASRGQGDNYGYTF.

J is TRBJ2-3 and V is TRBV9; 10 nucleotides agree with TRBD2. The CDR3 is 16 amino acids. Germline V gene sequence: CDR1 SGDLS, CDR2 YYNGEE. With V trimmed by 0 bases and J by 1 base, 2 bases remained unmatched. The CDR3 nucleotides read TGTGCCAGCAGCGTAGCTGGACTAGCGGGCACAGATACGCAGTATTTT. It encodes CASSVAGLAGTDTQYF. The full variable domain, rest sourced from reference TRBV9 and TRBJ2-3, is DSGVTQTPKHLITATGQRVTLRCSPRSGDLSVYWYQQSLDQGLQFLIQYYNGEERAKGNILERFSAQQFPDLHSELNLSSLELGDSALYFCASSVAGLAGTDTQYFGPGTRLTVL.

This chain links TRBV30 with TRBJ2-1; D is uncertain. Germline lookup yields CDR1 GTSNPN and CDR2 SVGIG (reference sequence). The CDR3 covers 12 residues. V shed 5 bases and J shed 1 base, with 6 bases lying between them. The CDR3 bases are TGTGCCTGGGCGCGATCCTACAATGAGCAGTTCTTC. It yields the protein CAWARSYNEQFF.

CDR3 sequence: CASSQWPYYEQYF. The CDR3 DNA reads as TGCGCCAGCAGCCAATGGCCATACTACGAGCAGTACTTC. V and J are TRBV4-1 and TRBJ2-7; no definite D call. The CDR3 extends over 13 amino acids. Deletions cut 2 bases from V and 3 bases from J, with 8 bases between. Looked up from germline, CDR1 is MGHRA and CDR2 is YSYEKL.

The chain couples TRBV30 to TRBJ1-2, with D tentatively TRBD1 (6 bases). The length of the CDR3 is 13 residues. The V gene's germline CDR1 is GTSNPN and CDR2 SVGIG (reference sequence). Trimming removed 0 bases from V and 8 bases from J, with 13 bases in between. The DNA for the CDR3 is TGTGCCTGGAGTGTACAGGGAATGGGCGGCTACACCTTC. Its translation is CAWSVQGMGGYTF.

V is TRBV27 and J is TRBJ1-4; 7 positions match TRBD1. V trimming: 5 bases; J trimming: 10 bases; junction bases outside the gene matches: 10. This CDR3 comprises 14 residues. From germline, CDR1 is MNHEY and CDR2 SMNVEV (reference sequence). CDR3 nucleotide sequence: TGTGCCAGCAGTCTAGACAGGGCATCGGGAAAACTGTTTTTT. Its translation: CASSLDRASGKLFF.

This clone was seen more than once but under ten times. The chain couples TRBV6-4 to TRBJ2-3; 8 nucleotides line up with TRBD2. This CDR3 region has 15 residues. After removal of 3 bases from V and 1 base from J, the junction contained 3 bases not matched to a gene. CDR1 is MRHNA and CDR2 is SNTAGT in the germline V gene. The CDR3 DNA follows: TGTGCCAGCAGTGATCGAGCGGGGGGCACAGATACGCAGTATTTT. It encodes CASSDRAGGTDTQYF.